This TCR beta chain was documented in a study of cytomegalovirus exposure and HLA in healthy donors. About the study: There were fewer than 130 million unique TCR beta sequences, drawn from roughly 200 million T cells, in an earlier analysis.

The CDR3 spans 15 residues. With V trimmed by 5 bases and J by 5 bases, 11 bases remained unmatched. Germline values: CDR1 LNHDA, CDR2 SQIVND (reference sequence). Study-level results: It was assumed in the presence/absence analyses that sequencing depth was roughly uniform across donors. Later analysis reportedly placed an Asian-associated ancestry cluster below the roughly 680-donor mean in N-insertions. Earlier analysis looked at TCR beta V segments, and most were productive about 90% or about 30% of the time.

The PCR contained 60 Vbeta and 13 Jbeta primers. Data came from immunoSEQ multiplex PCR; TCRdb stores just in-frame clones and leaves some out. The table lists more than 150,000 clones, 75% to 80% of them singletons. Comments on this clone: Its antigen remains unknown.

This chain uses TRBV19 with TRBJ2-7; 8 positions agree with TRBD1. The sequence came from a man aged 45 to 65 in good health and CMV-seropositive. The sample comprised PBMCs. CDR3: CASSAAPDRVHEQYF. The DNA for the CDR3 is TGTGCCAGTAGTGCCGCCCCGGACAGGGTCCACGAGCAGTACTTC.